A single sample is the source of the 10 T cell receptor beta chains below, sequenced in a study of blood T cell repertoires in COVID-19. Clones were sequenced by immunoSEQ multiplex PCR, and TCRdb holds only the in-frame ones, with some missing. The sample carries about 140,000 clones, about 88% recorded once. The sequencing sample was made of peripheral blood. Receptors were obtained from a man aged 45-60 years with active or convalescent COVID-19.

The rearrangement joins TRBV7-6 to TRBJ2-1, with 15 positions matching TRBD2. V gave up 5 bases and J gave up 7 bases; unmatched junction bases: 6. This CDR3 is 16 amino acids long. CDR1 and CDR2 from the germline V gene are SGHVS and FNYEAQ. CDR3 nucleotide sequence: TGTGCCAGCAGCGCAAGAGGGACTAGCGGGAGGAATGAGCAGTTCTTC. It encodes CASSARGTSGRNEQFF.

The V gene is TRBV6-2 or TRBV6-3, the J gene TRBJ2-1; the match to TRBD1 covers 7 bases. V lost 0 bases to trimming and J lost 10 bases; unmatched junction nucleotides: 9. Germline CDR1 is MNHEY and CDR2 is SVGEGT. CDR3 size: 15 residues. The DNA of the CDR3 is TGTGCCAGCAGTTACTCGACTTTCAGGGGGTCGGAGCAGTTCTTC. Protein sequence: CASSYSTFRGSEQFF.

The table lists this clone with a count of one. The CDR3 DNA is TGTGCCAGCAGCCAAGAGATAAGGTCTAGCGGGAGTCGCCACGAGCAGTACTTC. Translating gives CASSQEIRSSGSRHEQYF. The V call is TRBV4-2, the J call TRBJ2-7; 10 positions agree with TRBD2. The trim removed 0 bases at V and 5 bases at J, leaving 13 bases unmatched. The CDR3 spans 18 residues. Germline V gene lookup returns CDR1 LGHNA and CDR2 YNFKEQ.

The chain couples TRBV29-1 to TRBJ2-1; 14 bases are a match to TRBD2. The CDR3 runs to 17 residues. J was trimmed by 3 bases and V by 3 bases; bases with no gene match: 7. Per the germline V gene, CDR1 is SQVTM and CDR2 is ANQGSEA. In DNA form, the CDR3 reads TGCAGCGTTGACCCGGGACTAGCGGGAGTGGGCTACAATGAGCAGTTCTTC. Residues: CSVDPGLAGVGYNEQFF.

The V and J genes are TRBV9 and TRBJ2-1, with TRBD2 as a possible D gene (6 bases). With 5 bases removed from V and 6 bases from J, the gap between germline ends came to 18 bases. Germline V gene data show CDR1 as SGDLS and CDR2 as YYNGEE. CDR3 size: 15 residues. The CDR3 nucleotides are TGTGCCAGCAGTGCCGGGACTGGGACCCGCAATGAGCAGTTCTTC. Translated, it gives CASSAGTGTRNEQFF.

The chain uses TRBV5-4 and TRBJ1-6; D is unresolved. This CDR3 has 15 amino acids. The germline V and J ends were trimmed by 1 base and 6 bases, with 11 bases remaining between them. Per germline, CDR1 SGHNT and CDR2 YYREEE (reference sequence). The CDR3 DNA reads TGTGCCAGCAGCTTGTCTGGCTCTCCTAATTCACCCCTCCACTTT. Its translation: CASSLSGSPNSPLHF.

The chain recombines TRBV12-3 or TRBV12-4 with TRBJ1-1; 7 bases match TRBD1. After removal of 5 bases from V and 4 bases from J, the junction contained 4 bases not matched to a gene. The CDR3 has 13 amino acids. CDR3 region: CASSRGQPTEAFF. CDR3 DNA sequence: TGTGCCAGCAGTCGGGGACAGCCCACTGAAGCTTTCTTT.

The chain is built from TRBV5-1 and TRBJ2-7, with 9 bases matching TRBD2. The CDR3 covers 18 residues. V shed 0 bases and J 5 bases; nucleotides not matched to a gene: 15. The germline V gene encodes CDR1 SGHRS and CDR2 YFSETQ. The DNA of the CDR3 is TGCGCCAGCAGCTTGGGAGAGGGGGCTGCGGGAGGGGAGGACGAGCAGTACTTC. Encoded protein: CASSLGEGAAGGEDEQYF.

The J gene is TRBJ2-3, the V gene TRBV7-8; 12 bases agree with TRBD2. The CDR3 runs to 15 residues. The V segment lost 5 bases and the J segment 2 bases; nucleotides outside the gene matches: 2. Germline values: CDR1 SGHVS, CDR2 FQNEAQ. The CDR3 DNA sequence: TGTGCCAGCAGCCGACTAGCGGGAGTCACAGATACGCAGTATTTT. This gives the protein CASSRLAGVTDTQYF.

The V gene is TRBV7-2, the J gene TRBJ2-3, with TRBD2 matching over 7 bases. This CDR3 region has 15 residues. With V trimmed by 1 base and J by 2 bases, 3 bases remained unmatched. Germline loops: CDR1 SGHTA, CDR2 FQGNSA. The CDR3 here is CASSLVGGTTDTQYF. The CDR3 DNA reads TGTGCCAGCAGCTTAGTGGGGGGGACCACAGATACGCAGTATTTT. The full variable domain, completed using reference TRBV7-2 and TRBJ2-3, is GAGVSQSPSNKVTEKGKDVELRCDPISGHTALYWYRQSLGQGLEFLIYFQGNSAPDKSGLPSDRFSAERTGGSVSTLTIQRTQQEDSAVYLCASSLVGGTTDTQYFGPGTRLTVL.